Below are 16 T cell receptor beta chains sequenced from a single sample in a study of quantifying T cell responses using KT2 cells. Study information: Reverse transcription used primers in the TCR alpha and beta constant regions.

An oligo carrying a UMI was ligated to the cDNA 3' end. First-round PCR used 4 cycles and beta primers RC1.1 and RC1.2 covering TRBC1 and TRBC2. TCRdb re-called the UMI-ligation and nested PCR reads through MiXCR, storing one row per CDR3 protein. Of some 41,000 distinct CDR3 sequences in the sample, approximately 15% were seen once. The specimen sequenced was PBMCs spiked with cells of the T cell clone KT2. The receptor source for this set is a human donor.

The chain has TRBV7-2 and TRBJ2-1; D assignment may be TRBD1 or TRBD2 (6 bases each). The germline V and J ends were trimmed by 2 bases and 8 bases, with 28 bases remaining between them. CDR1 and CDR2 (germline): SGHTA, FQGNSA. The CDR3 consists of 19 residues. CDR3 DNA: TGTGCCAGCAGCTTACCCACCTACGTAGGACGTAGGGGGAGGTATGAGCAGTTCTTC. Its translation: CASSLPTYVGRRGRYEQFF.

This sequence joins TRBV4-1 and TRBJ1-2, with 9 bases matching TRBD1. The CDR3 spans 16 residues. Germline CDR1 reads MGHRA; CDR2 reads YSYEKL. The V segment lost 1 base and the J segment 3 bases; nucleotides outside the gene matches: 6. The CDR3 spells CASSQAGTGSYYGYTF. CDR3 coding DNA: TGCGCCAGCAGCCAAGCAGGGACAGGGTCGTACTATGGCTACACCTTC.

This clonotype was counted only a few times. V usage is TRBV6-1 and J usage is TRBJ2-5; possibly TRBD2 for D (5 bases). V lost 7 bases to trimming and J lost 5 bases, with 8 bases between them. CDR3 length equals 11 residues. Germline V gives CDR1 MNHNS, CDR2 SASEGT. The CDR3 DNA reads TGTGCCAGCACCAGAGGGGAGACCCAGTACTTC. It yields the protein CASTRGETQYF.

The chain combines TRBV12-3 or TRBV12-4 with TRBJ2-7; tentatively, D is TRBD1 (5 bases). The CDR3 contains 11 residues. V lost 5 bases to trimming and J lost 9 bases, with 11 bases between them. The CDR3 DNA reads TGTGCCAGCAGTCAAGACAGACGGCAGTACTTC. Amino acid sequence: CASSQDRRQYF.

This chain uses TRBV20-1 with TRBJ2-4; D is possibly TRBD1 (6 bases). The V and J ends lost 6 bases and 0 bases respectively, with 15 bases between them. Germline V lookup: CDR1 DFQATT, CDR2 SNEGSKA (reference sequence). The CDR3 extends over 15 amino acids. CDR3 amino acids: CSAAKPRGAKNIQYF. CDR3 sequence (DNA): TGCAGTGCCGCGAAACCCAGGGGAGCCAAAAACATTCAGTACTTC.

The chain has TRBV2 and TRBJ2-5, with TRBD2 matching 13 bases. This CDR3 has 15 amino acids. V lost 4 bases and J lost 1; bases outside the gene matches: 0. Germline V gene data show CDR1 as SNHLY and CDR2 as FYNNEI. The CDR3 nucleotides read TGTGCCAGCAGTGGACTAGCGGGGGGCCAAGAGACCCAGTACTTC. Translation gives CASSGLAGGQETQYF.

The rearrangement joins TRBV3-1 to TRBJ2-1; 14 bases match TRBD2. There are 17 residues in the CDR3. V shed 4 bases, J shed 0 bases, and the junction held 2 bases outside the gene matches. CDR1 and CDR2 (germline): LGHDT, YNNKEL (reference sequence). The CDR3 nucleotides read TGTGCCAGCAGCCCGGGACTAGCGGGGGACTCCTACAATGAGCAGTTCTTC. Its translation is CASSPGLAGDSYNEQFF.

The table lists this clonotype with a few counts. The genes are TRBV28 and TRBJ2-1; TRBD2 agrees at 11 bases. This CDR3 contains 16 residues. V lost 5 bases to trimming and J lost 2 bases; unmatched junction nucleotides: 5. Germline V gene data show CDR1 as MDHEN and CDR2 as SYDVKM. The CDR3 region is CASSRGLAGTYNEQFF. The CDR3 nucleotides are TGTGCCAGCAGTCGAGGACTAGCGGGTACCTACAATGAGCAGTTCTTC.

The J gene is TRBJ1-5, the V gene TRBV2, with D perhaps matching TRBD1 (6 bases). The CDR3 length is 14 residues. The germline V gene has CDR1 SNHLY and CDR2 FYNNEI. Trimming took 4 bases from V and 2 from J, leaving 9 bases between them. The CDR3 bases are TGTGCCAGCAGTGGGAACAGGGGCAATCAGCCCCAGCATTTT. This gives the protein CASSGNRGNQPQHF.

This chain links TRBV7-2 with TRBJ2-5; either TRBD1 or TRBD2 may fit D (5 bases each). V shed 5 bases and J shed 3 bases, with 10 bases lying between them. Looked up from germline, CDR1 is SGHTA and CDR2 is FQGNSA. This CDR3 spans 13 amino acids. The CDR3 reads CASSRDPEETQYF. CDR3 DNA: TGTGCCAGCAGCAGGGACCCTGAAGAGACCCAGTACTTC.

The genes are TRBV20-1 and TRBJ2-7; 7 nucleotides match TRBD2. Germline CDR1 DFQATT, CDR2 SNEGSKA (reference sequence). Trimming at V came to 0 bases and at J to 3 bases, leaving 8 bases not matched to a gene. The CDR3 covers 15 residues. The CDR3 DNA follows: TGCAGTGCTAGAGATGGGCTAGCGGACAACTACGAGCAGTACTTC. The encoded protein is CSARDGLADNYEQYF.

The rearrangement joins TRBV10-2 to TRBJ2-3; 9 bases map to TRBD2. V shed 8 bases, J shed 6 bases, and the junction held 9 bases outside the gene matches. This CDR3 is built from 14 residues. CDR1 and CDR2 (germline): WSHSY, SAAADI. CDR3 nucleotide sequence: TGCGCCAGCCGTACGCGGGGGGGCTCCGATACGCAGTATTTT. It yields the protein CASRTRGGSDTQYF.

The CDR3 bases are TGCGCCAGCAGCCCCCAAACTGAACTTTGGGAGACCCAGTACTTC. It specifies CASSPQTELWETQYF. The chain is built from TRBV5-1 and TRBJ2-5, with D unclear. Trimming removed 4 bases from V and 5 bases from J, with 18 bases in between. The V gene's germline CDR1 is SGHRS and CDR2 YFSETQ. This CDR3 region has 15 residues.

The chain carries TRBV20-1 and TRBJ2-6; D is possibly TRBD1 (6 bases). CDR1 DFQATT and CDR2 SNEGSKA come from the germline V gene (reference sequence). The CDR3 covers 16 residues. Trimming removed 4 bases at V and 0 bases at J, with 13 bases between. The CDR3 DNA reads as TGCAGTGCTATCAGGGGCGAACCCTCTGGGGCCAACGTCCTGACTTTC. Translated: CSAIRGEPSGANVLTF.

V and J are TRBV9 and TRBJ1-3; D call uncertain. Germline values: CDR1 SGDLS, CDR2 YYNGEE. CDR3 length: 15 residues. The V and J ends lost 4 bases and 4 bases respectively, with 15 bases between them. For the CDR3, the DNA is TGTGCCAGCAGCCGTAGATGGGGAGAGGGAAACACCATATATTTT. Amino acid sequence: CASSRRWGEGNTIYF.

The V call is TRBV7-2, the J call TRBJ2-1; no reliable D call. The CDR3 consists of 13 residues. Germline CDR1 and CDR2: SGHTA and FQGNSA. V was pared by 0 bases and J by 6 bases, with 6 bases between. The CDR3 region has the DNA TGTGCCAGCAGCTTAGCCCTCCCCAATGAGCAGTTCTTC. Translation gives CASSLALPNEQFF.